This paragraph covers one TCR beta chain sequence. Its antigen remains unidentified. This record belongs to a study of cytomegalovirus exposure and HLA in healthy donors. Overall study: A subsequent analysis stated that the 110 or so validation repertoires were run on the same platform as the roughly 710 first-cohort repertoires.

Points from the study as a whole: The TCR clusters that emerged in the first cohort tended, a later analysis found, to co-occur in the approximately 130 validation repertoires. Rarity held for most TCR sequences, but there were some public TCRs that occurred in many donors.

Measured with immunoSEQ multiplex PCR; TCRdb has only the in-frame clones, and not every one. Here the sample spans roughly 86,000 clones, 90% to 97% being singletons. Germline trimming cut 6 bases from V and 7 bases from J; bases unmatched to any gene: 11. There are 15 residues in the CDR3. CDR1 and CDR2 from the germline V gene are MNHEY and SMNVEV (reference sequence). Sequenced material: PBMCs. The chain carries TRBV27 and TRBJ2-1, with 8 bases fitting TRBD2. This TCR derives from a young man in good health and CMV-seropositive. The CDR3 nucleotides are TGTGCCAGCAGACCTGGGGCAGCGGGAGTGAATGAGCAGTTCTTC. Its protein product is CASRPGAAGVNEQFF.